The source of this T cell receptor beta chain is a study of OX40 agonist ivuxolimab in advanced cancers. Study at large: From roughly 20 to 90 years was the age range, with a mean of approximately 63 years, and roughly 80% were male. Study results and caveats: At doses 0.1 to 3.0 mg/kg, CD4+ and CD8+ clones expanded. There were, on average, more expanded clones in CD8+ T cells than in CD4+.

The data were produced by immunoSEQ multiplex PCR, yet TCRdb's version contains in-frame clones alone and is incomplete. The sample has 53,000 or so clones, about 93% seen once; the top ten hold under 20%. Of note for this clone: Its antigen is still unknown.

CDR1 is SQVTM, CDR2 ANQGSEA, per germline. V shed 0 bases and J 2 bases; nucleotides not matched to a gene: 7. CDR3 length equals 17 residues. Sequenced here: CD4+ or CD8+ T cells sorted from blood, sampled in a trial of the OX40 agonist ivuxolimab. This sequence joins TRBV29-1 and TRBJ2-2; TRBD2 agrees at 9 bases. The receptor comes from an adult with an advanced solid tumor such as melanoma, head and neck, liver or kidney cancer. As DNA, the CDR3 is TGCAGCGTTGAAGACTGGGCGGGAGGGGTAAACACCGGGGAGCTGTTTTTT. The encoded protein is CSVEDWAGGVNTGELFF.